This note documents a single T cell receptor beta chain sequence. The data belong to a study of blood T cell repertoires in COVID-19. Study-level information: Whether acute or convalescent, the COVID-19 samples came from the United States, Italy and Spain.

Study processing details: Amplification of reference gene primers provided the estimated nucleated cell counts. Clones were read by immunoSEQ multiplex PCR, and TCRdb kept only the in-frame ones, dropping some. V and J calls and clone size are as listed in that table; D and trimming were resolved from the DNA. The data hold some 99,000 clones, with 85% to 90% observed a single time. The receptor was derived from a human donor in a cohort sampled during active COVID-19. The sequencing input was peripheral blood.

This CDR3 reads CASSTRVSDTDTQYF. DNA for the CDR3: TGTGCCAGCTCAACTAGGGTCAGTGACACAGATACGCAGTATTTT. This rearrangement joins TRBV18 to TRBJ2-3, with D perhaps TRBD2 (5 bases). CDR3 length: 15 amino acids. CDR1 KGHSH and CDR2 LQKENI come from the germline V gene. Trimming took 5 bases from V and 2 from J, leaving 14 bases between them.